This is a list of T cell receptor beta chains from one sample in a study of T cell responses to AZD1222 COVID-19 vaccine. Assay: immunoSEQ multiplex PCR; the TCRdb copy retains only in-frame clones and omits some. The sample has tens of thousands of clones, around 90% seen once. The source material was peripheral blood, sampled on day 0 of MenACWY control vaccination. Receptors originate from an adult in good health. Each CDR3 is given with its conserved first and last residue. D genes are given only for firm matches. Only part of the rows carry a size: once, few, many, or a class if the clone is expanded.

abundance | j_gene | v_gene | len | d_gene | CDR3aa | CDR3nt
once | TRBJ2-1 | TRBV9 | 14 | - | CASSLLRDGSEQFF | TGTGCCAGCAGCCTCCTCCGGGACGGGAGTGAGCAGTTCTTC
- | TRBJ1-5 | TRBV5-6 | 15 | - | CASSFYGDSNQPQHF | TGTGCCAGCAGCTTTTACGGGGATAGCAATCAGCCCCAGCATTTT
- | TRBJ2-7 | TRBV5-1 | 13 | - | CASRPGSTYEQYF | TGCGCCAGCAGACCCGGGAGCACCTACGAGCAGTACTTC
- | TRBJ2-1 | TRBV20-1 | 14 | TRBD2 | CSASPGLGLTEQFF | TGCAGTGCTAGTCCGGGACTAGGTCTCACTGAGCAGTTCTTC
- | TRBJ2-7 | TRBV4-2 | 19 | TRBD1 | CASSQRRGTGGAISYEQYF | TGTGCCAGCAGCCAAAGAAGAGGGACAGGGGGGGCGATCTCCTACGAGCAGTACTTC
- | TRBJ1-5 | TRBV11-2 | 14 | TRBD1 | CASSSSGGHQPQHF | TGTGCCAGCAGCTCATCAGGGGGCCATCAGCCCCAGCATTTT
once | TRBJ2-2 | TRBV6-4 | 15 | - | CASSHRTLTGGELFF | TGTGCCAGCAGTCATCGGACTCTAACAGGCGGGGAGCTGTTTTTT
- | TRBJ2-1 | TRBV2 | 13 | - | CASRARPGNEQFF | TGTGCCAGCAGAGCGCGGCCGGGCAATGAGCAGTTCTTC
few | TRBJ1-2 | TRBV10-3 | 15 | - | CAISEWQGKNYGYTF | TGTGCCATCAGTGAATGGCAGGGGAAGAACTATGGCTACACCTTC
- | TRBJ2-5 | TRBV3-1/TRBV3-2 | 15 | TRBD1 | CASSQEQGSGETQYF | TGTGCCAGCAGCCAAGAACAGGGGTCGGGGGAGACCCAGTACTTC
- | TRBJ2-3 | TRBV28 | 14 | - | CASRNRELRDTQYF | TGTGCCAGCAGGAACCGGGAGCTTCGAGATACGCAGTATTTT
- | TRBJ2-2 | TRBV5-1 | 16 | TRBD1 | CASSPPGTGATGELFF | TGCGCCAGCAGCCCCCCCGGGACAGGGGCCACCGGGGAGCTGTTTTTT
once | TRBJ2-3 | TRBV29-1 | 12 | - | CSVAQQQDTQYF | TGCAGCGTTGCCCAGCAGCAAGATACGCAGTATTTT
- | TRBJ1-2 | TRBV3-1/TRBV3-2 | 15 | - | CASSQSGVVGFGYTF | TGTGCCAGCAGCCAATCAGGGGTTGTCGGCTTTGGCTACACCTTC
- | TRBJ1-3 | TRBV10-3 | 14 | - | CAIRSGPSGNTIYF | TGTGCCATCAGGTCGGGACCCTCTGGAAACACCATATATTTT
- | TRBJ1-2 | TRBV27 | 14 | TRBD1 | CASTRGTGAYGYTF | TGTGCCAGCACGAGGGGGACAGGGGCCTATGGCTACACCTTC
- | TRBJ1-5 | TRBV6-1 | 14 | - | CASSEFGGNQPQHF | TGTGCCAGCAGTGAATTTGGGGGCAATCAGCCCCAGCATTTT
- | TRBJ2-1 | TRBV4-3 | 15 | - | CASSQDTGSYNEQFF | TGCGCCAGCAGCCAAGATACAGGGAGCTACAATGAGCAGTTCTTC
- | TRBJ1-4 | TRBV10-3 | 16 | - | CAISESPRGPFEKLFF | TGTGCCATCAGTGAGTCGCCCAGGGGCCCTTTTGAAAAACTGTTTTTT
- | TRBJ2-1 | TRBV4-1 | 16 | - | CASSQESALPRNEQFF | TGCGCCAGCAGCCAAGAGTCAGCTTTGCCTAGGAATGAGCAGTTCTTC
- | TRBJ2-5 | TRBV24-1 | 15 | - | CATSVGVGRQETQYF | TGTGCCACCAGTGTGGGGGTGGGCAGACAAGAGACCCAGTACTTC
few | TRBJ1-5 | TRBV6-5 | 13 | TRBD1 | CASSFDRGQPQHF | TGTGCCAGCAGCTTCGACAGGGGTCAGCCCCAGCATTTT
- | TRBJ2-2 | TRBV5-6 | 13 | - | CASSLAAPGELFF | TGTGCCAGCAGCTTGGCGGCCCCCGGGGAGCTGTTTTTT
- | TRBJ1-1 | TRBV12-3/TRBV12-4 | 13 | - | CASSLGRNTEAFF | TGTGCCAGCAGTCTTGGACGGAACACTGAAGCTTTCTTT
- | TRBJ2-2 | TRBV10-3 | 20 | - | CAISESQAQGKKGNTGELFF | TGTGCCATCAGTGAGTCTCAGGCCCAGGGGAAAAAAGGAAACACCGGGGAGCTGTTTTTT
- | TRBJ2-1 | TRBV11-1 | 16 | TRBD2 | CASSLALAGGYNEQFF | TGTGCCAGCAGCTTAGCTCTAGCGGGAGGGTACAATGAGCAGTTCTTC
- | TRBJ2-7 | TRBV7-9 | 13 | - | CASSSSPTYEQYF | TGTGCCAGCAGCTCCAGCCCAACCTACGAGCAGTACTTC
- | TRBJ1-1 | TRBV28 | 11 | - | CASRPGSELFF | TGTGCCAGCAGACCTGGATCGGAGCTTTTCTTT
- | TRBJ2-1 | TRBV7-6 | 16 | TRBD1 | CASSLAAQGFNNEQFF | TGTGCCAGCAGCTTAGCGGCACAGGGGTTCAACAATGAGCAGTTCTTC
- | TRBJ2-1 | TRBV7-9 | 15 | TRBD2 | CASSSASGRVSEQFF | TGTGCCAGCAGCTCCGCGAGCGGGAGGGTGAGTGAGCAGTTCTTC
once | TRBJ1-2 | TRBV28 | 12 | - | CASSSQAYGYTF | TGTGCCAGCTCCTCCCAGGCCTATGGCTACACCTTC
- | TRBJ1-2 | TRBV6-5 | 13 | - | CASSYSREGGYTF | TGTGCCAGCAGTTACTCGCGCGAAGGGGGCTACACCTTC
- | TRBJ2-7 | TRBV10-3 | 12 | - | CAISATGGEQYF | TGTGCCATCAGCGCAACAGGCGGGGAGCAGTACTTC
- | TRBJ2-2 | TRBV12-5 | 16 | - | CASGLGKTSGTGELFF | TGTGCTAGTGGTTTGGGTAAGACTAGTGGCACCGGGGAGCTGTTTTTT
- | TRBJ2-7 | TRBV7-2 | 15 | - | CASSEGTGSSYEQYF | TGTGCCAGCAGTGAAGGCACAGGAAGCTCCTACGAGCAGTACTTC
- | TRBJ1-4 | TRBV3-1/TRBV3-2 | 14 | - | CASSQAGANEKLFF | TGTGCCAGCAGCCAAGCAGGGGCTAATGAAAAACTGTTTTTT
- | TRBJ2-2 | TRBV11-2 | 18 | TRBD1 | CASSLRIIGQGGTGELFF | TGTGCCAGCAGCCTCCGGATTATTGGACAGGGGGGCACCGGGGAGCTGTTTTTT
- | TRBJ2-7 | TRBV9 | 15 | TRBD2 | CASSVGGGDSYEQYF | TGTGCCAGCAGCGTAGGCGGGGGAGACTCCTACGAGCAGTACTTC
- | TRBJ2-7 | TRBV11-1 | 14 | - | CASSATGSSYEQYF | TGTGCCAGCAGCGCGACCGGGAGCTCCTACGAGCAGTACTTC
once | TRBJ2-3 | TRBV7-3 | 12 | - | CASSPGTDTQYF | TGTGCCAGCAGCCCAGGGACAGATACGCAGTATTTT
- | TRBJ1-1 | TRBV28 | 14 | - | CASSLPGTWGEAFF | TGTGCCAGCAGTCTTCCCGGGACCTGGGGTGAAGCTTTCTTT
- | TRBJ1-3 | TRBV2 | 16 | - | CASSDLGINSGNTIYF | TGTGCCAGCAGTGACCTTGGGATAAACTCTGGAAACACCATATATTTT
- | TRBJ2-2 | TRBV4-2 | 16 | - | CASSQDRMVNTGELFF | TGTGCCAGCAGCCAAGATCGCATGGTGAACACCGGGGAGCTGTTTTTT
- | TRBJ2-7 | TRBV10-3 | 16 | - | CAISEDAGGPPYEQYF | TGTGCCATCAGTGAGGACGCGGGCGGACCACCCTACGAGCAGTACTTC
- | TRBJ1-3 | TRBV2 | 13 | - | CASSGDPGNTIYF | TGTGCCAGCAGTGGGGATCCTGGAAACACCATATATTTT
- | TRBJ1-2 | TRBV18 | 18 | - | CASSPQGHGAPGIYGYTF | TGTGCCAGCTCACCTCAGGGACACGGAGCCCCGGGTATTTATGGCTACACCTTC
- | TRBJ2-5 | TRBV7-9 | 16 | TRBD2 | CASSTPLPGGGETQYF | TGTGCCAGCAGCACCCCTTTACCGGGGGGTGGGGAGACCCAGTACTTC
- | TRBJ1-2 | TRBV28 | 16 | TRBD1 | CASSLGGDRANYGYTF | TGTGCCAGCAGTTTAGGGGGTGACAGGGCAAACTATGGCTACACCTTC
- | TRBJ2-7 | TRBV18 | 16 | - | CASSPRGRGLGYEQYF | TGTGCCAGCTCACCACGTGGGAGGGGGCTTGGTTACGAGCAGTACTTC
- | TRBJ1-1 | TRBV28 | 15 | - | CASRDTGPKNTEAFF | TGTGCCAGCAGGGACACTGGACCTAAGAACACTGAAGCTTTCTTT
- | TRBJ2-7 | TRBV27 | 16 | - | CASSPRGQRSSYEQYF | TGTGCCAGCAGTCCAAGAGGGCAGAGGAGCTCCTACGAGCAGTACTTC
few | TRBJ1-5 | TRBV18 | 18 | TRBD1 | CASSPGTGKSNSNQPQHF | TGTGCCAGCTCACCCGGGACAGGGAAGTCAAATAGCAATCAGCCCCAGCATTTT
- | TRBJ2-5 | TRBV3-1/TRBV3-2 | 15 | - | CASTQGYQGQETQYF | TGTGCCAGCACCCAGGGGTACCAGGGCCAAGAGACCCAGTACTTC
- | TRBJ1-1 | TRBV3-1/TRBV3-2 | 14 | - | CASSQEIPRGEAFF | TGTGCCAGCAGCCAAGAAATTCCACGGGGGGAAGCTTTCTTT
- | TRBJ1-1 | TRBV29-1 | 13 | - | CSVVSQENTEAFF | TGCAGCGTTGTATCCCAGGAGAACACTGAAGCTTTCTTT
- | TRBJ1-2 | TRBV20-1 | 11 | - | CSAREGGHYTF | TGCAGTGCTAGGGAGGGGGGGCACTACACCTTC
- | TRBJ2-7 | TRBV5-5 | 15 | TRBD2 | CASSVSGGTSYEQYF | TGTGCCAGCAGCGTTAGCGGGGGGACCTCCTACGAGCAGTACTTC
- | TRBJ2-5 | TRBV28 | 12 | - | CATREYQETQYF | TGTGCCACCCGGGAGTACCAAGAGACCCAGTACTTC
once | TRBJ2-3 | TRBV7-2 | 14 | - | CASSSGLTTDTQYF | TGTGCCAGCAGCTCAGGCCTAACCACAGATACGCAGTATTTT
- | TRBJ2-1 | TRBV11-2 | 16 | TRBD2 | CASSPRPSGPANEQFF | TGTGCCAGCAGCCCTCGTCCTAGCGGACCAGCTAATGAGCAGTTCTTC